The source of this TCR beta chain is a study of T-cell memory formation after mild COVID-19. Using constant-segment primers, 5'RACE produced TCR alpha and TCR beta cDNA libraries carrying sample barcodes and UMIs. TCRdb reanalysed the 5' RACE reads using MiXCR and keeps one entry per CDR3 protein. The data show 560,000 or so distinct CDR3 sequences, with 17% seen just once and about 7.4% held by the top ten. Broader study findings: In second-wave clones peaking day 37, SARS-CoV-2 specificity remained unconfirmed.

Trimming removed 5 bases from V and 3 bases from J; junction bases left unmatched: 5. The CDR3 length is 15 residues. About this clonotype itself: Antigen unknown.

The V and J genes are TRBV12-3 or TRBV12-4 and TRBJ1-4; TRBD1 aligns across 8 bases. This TCR was sampled from an adult woman who had mild COVID-19 (a few samples of this study predate the infection). Cell type and time point are not known. Material: PBMCs or a T cell subset sorted from them (not recorded which). Written as DNA, the CDR3 is TGTGCCAGCAGTGCAACAGGGGGGGCTAATGAAAAACTGTTTTTT. Its protein is CASSATGGANEKLFF.